These 3 T cell receptor beta chains share one sample of origin, sequenced in a study of tumor-infiltrating lymphocytes in primary liver carcinoma. Total RNA (approximately 500 ng) served as template for TCR beta cDNA synthesis primed by a constant-region primer. Three nested multiplex PCR rounds, a slightly modified ARM-PCR, produced the libraries for TCR beta. PCR rounds one and two used TRBV1-TRBV30 forward primers with a C-beta reverse primer for approximately 10 cycles each. TCRdb reanalysed the multiplex PCR reads using MiXCR and keeps one entry per CDR3 protein. The table records about 120,000 distinct CDR3 sequences, 50% to 65% of them present only once. Unsorted bulk tissue (roughly 19-31 mg) underwent RNA and DNA co-extraction. Sample: liver tumor tissue from sampling region 1. This sample's subset: tumor region T1, superior pole. Receptors were obtained from a woman aged 55-70 years with primary liver carcinoma and hepatitis B virus infection.

This clonotype was counted ten times or more. The rearrangement joins TRBV10-3 to TRBJ1-2, with D perhaps matching TRBD1 (6 bases). V was shortened by 8 bases and J by 4 bases, with 11 bases between the two germline ends. The length of the CDR3 is 12 residues. The germline V gene has CDR1 ENHRY and CDR2 SYGVKD. In DNA, the CDR3 is TGTGCCATCGCGCCGGACAGCTATGGCTACACCTTC. It yields the protein CAIAPDSYGYTF.

The chain has TRBV6-4 and TRBJ2-1; 7 bases are a match to TRBD2. V dropped 6 bases and J dropped 6; count of bases not matched to a gene: 5. The CDR3 totals 13 residues. The germline V gene has CDR1 MRHNA and CDR2 SNTAGT. This CDR3 is CASSHWTSNEQFF. CDR3 coding DNA: TGTGCCAGCAGCCACTGGACTAGCAATGAGCAGTTCTTC.

As to this clonotype: A junction end diverges from the germline sequence, so it may reflect a read error. The rearrangement links TRBV10-3 to TRBJ1-5; D is possibly TRBD1 (6 bases). The length of the CDR3 is 15 residues. Germline CDR1 and CDR2: ENHRY and SYGVKD. The CDR3 reads CVISEPLQGGQPQHF. The CDR3 coding sequence is TGTGTCATCAGTGAGCCTTTACAGGGCGGTCAGCCCCAGCATTTT.